Listed below are T cell receptor beta chains from one sample, sequenced in a study of CD8+ T cells in alopecia areata. TCRdb keeps only in-frame clones here, not all; method: immunoSEQ multiplex PCR. The sample includes some 190,000 clones, under 80% seen only once; the top ten take about 1.3%. The material was CD4+ T cells sorted from blood, obtained between weeks 49 and 50, from a patient treated with tofacitinib. These TCRs come from a human donor with alopecia areata. The CDR3 runs from the conserved cysteine through the conserved F or W. A D gene is named only where the DNA matches it firmly. Only part of the rows carry a size: once, few, many, or a class if the clone is expanded.

D: TRBD1; J: TRBJ2-1; V: TRBV30; size: NA; DNA: TGTGCCTGGTCGGGACAGGGGATCGATGAGCAGTTCTTC; CDR3: CAWSGQGIDEQFF
D: TRBD2; J: TRBJ2-2; V: TRBV10-3; size: few; DNA: TGTGCCACTCAGCGGGGGGACCGCACCGGGGAGCTGTTTTTT; CDR3: CATQRGDRTGELFF
D: NA; J: TRBJ1-5; V: TRBV29-1; size: NA; DNA: TGCAGCGTTGGGGATTCCAAACGCCAGCCCCAGCATTTT; CDR3: CSVGDSKRQPQHF
D: NA; J: TRBJ1-1; V: TRBV29-1; size: once; DNA: TGCAGCGGGGACTTACAGAACACTGAAGCTTTCTTT; CDR3: CSGDLQNTEAFF
D: NA; J: TRBJ2-1; V: TRBV29-1; size: NA; DNA: TGCAGCGTTGAAGAATACTCAGGCGGCGGGGGCGCGTGGAAGCAGTTCTTC; CDR3: CSVEEYSGGGGAWKQFF
D: NA; J: TRBJ1-4; V: TRBV30; size: NA; DNA: TGTGCCTGGAGCCGGCGTGGGACTGGGAATGAAAAACTGTTTTTT; CDR3: CAWSRRGTGNEKLFF
D: TRBD2; J: TRBJ2-3; V: TRBV7-8; size: few; DNA: TGTGCCAGCAGCTTAGCGCCCCTCGCGGGGAGGGCAGATACGCAGTATTTT; CDR3: CASSLAPLAGRADTQYF
D: NA; J: TRBJ2-3; V: TRBV29-1; size: NA; DNA: TGCAGCGTTGAAGATAGGCTTAGACTTAGCACAGATACACAGTATTTT; CDR3: CSVEDRLRLSTDTQYF
D: NA; J: TRBJ1-2; V: TRBV2; size: NA; DNA: TGTGCCAGCGCGACCGGCCGAAGAAACTATGGCTACACCTTC; CDR3: CASATGRRNYGYTF
D: NA; J: TRBJ2-5; V: TRBV19; size: NA; DNA: TGTGCCAGTAGTATAGGAAACAAAGAGACCCAGTACTTC; CDR3: CASSIGNKETQYF
D: NA; J: TRBJ2-3; V: TRBV7-9; size: NA; DNA: TGTGCCAGCAGCCGAGTCGGGGGACGGGCAGATACGCAGTATTTT; CDR3: CASSRVGGRADTQYF
D: NA; J: TRBJ2-7; V: TRBV29-1; size: NA; DNA: TGCAGCGTTGAAGTTACTAGCTTAATCCACGAGCAGTACTTC; CDR3: CSVEVTSLIHEQYF
D: NA; J: TRBJ1-4; V: TRBV25-1; size: medium-sized; DNA: TGTGCCAGCAGCCACAGTGACGGAATTCATTTT; CDR3: CASSHSDGIHF
D: TRBD1; J: TRBJ2-1; V: TRBV5-1; size: NA; DNA: TGCGCCAGCAGCTTGACCACTGACAGGGGTGAGCAGTTCTTC; CDR3: CASSLTTDRGEQFF
D: TRBD2; J: TRBJ2-3; V: TRBV4-3; size: NA; DNA: TGCGCCAGCAGCCAAGCCGGGCCGGGACTAGCGGGGGGGCGGTTGGCAGATACGCAGTATTTT; CDR3: CASSQAGPGLAGGRLADTQYF
D: TRBD1; J: TRBJ1-1; V: TRBV5-1; size: NA; DNA: TGCGCCAGCAGCCTAGGGACAGGGGGCTTGGCCACTGAAGCTTTCTTT; CDR3: CASSLGTGGLATEAFF
D: TRBD1; J: TRBJ2-5; V: TRBV29-1; size: NA; DNA: TGCAGCGTTGATAGGACAGGAATCCGCGAGACCCAGTACTTC; CDR3: CSVDRTGIRETQYF
D: NA; J: TRBJ1-1; V: TRBV29-1; size: NA; DNA: TGCAGCGCCGCGGCCAGAACTAACACTGAAGCTTTCTTT; CDR3: CSAAARTNTEAFF
D: TRBD1; J: TRBJ1-6; V: TRBV30; size: NA; DNA: TGTGCCTGTAGCAGGGGACAGGACGATTCACCCCTCCACTTT; CDR3: CACSRGQDDSPLHF
D: NA; J: TRBJ2-7; V: TRBV7-6; size: few; DNA: TGTGCCAGCAGCCGACAGGGAGGGAGCTCCTACGAGCAGTACTTC; CDR3: CASSRQGGSSYEQYF
D: NA; J: TRBJ1-5; V: TRBV19; size: NA; DNA: TGTGCCAGTAGTCCGACAGCGTTCAATCAGCCCCAGCATTTT; CDR3: CASSPTAFNQPQHF
D: NA; J: TRBJ1-2; V: TRBV27; size: NA; DNA: TGTGCCAGCAGTTTTTCTTTCGGAACAGGGAGTGGCTACACCTTC; CDR3: CASSFSFGTGSGYTF
D: NA; J: TRBJ2-1; V: TRBV2; size: NA; DNA: TGTGCCAGCAATGTTGGGAGCAATGAGCAGTTCTTC; CDR3: CASNVGSNEQFF
D: NA; J: TRBJ1-4; V: TRBV29-1; size: few; DNA: TGCAGCGTTGAAGATCCGGAGGACCTCGAAAAACTGTTTTTT; CDR3: CSVEDPEDLEKLFF
D: TRBD1; J: TRBJ2-4; V: TRBV25-1; size: NA; DNA: TGTGCCAGCAGTGACTCTAGGACAGGGAAAAACATTCAGTACTTC; CDR3: CASSDSRTGKNIQYF
D: NA; J: TRBJ1-1; V: TRBV6-5; size: few; DNA: TGTGCCAGCAGTTACTCGGGGGCGCCTGGGAACACTGAAGCTTTCTTT; CDR3: CASSYSGAPGNTEAFF
D: NA; J: TRBJ1-1; V: TRBV19; size: few; DNA: TGTGCATCGGGGGTAGAAGCTTTCTTT; CDR3: CASGVEAFF
D: NA; J: TRBJ1-1; V: TRBV11-2; size: NA; DNA: TGTGCCAGCAGCGTATCGTACAGGGCGAGGAACACTGAAGCTTTCTTT; CDR3: CASSVSYRARNTEAFF
D: NA; J: TRBJ1-4; V: TRBV29-1; size: NA; DNA: TGCAGCGTCGGGCTTGGGGGCATCGGAAAACTGTTTTTT; CDR3: CSVGLGGIGKLFF
D: NA; J: TRBJ1-2; V: TRBV30; size: NA; DNA: TGTGCCTGGAGTCCAGGGGCCTATGGCTACACCTTC; CDR3: CAWSPGAYGYTF
D: NA; J: TRBJ1-6; V: TRBV6-1; size: NA; DNA: TGTGCCAGCAGAGTGACGTCAGGGAATTCACCCCTCCACTTT; CDR3: CASRVTSGNSPLHF
D: NA; J: TRBJ1-1; V: TRBV4-3; size: NA; DNA: TGCGCCAGCAGCCAAGAAACGTACACTGAAGCTTTCTTT; CDR3: CASSQETYTEAFF
D: TRBD1; J: TRBJ1-1; V: TRBV30; size: NA; DNA: TGTGCCTGGAGTGGCCAGACAGGGGCTGAAGCTTTCTTT; CDR3: CAWSGQTGAEAFF
D: TRBD1; J: TRBJ1-1; V: TRBV11-3; size: NA; DNA: TGTGCCAGCAGCTTAAGGACAGGGGGCGCGGGAACTGAAGCTTTCTTT; CDR3: CASSLRTGGAGTEAFF
D: NA; J: TRBJ2-7; V: TRBV20-1; size: NA; DNA: TGCAGTGCTCGAGGTGGCTACGAGCAGTACTTC; CDR3: CSARGGYEQYF
D: TRBD2; J: TRBJ2-1; V: TRBV14; size: NA; DNA: TGTGCCAGCAGCCAACGGGAGGGGCTCGGCTCCTACAATGAGCAGTTCTTC; CDR3: CASSQREGLGSYNEQFF
D: NA; J: TRBJ2-6; V: TRBV30; size: NA; DNA: TGTGCCTGGAGCTTTATTGGCCTCAGCCTGACTTTC; CDR3: CAWSFIGLSLTF
D: NA; J: TRBJ1-1; V: TRBV30; size: NA; DNA: TGTGCCTGGAGTAGGCAGGGGAACACTGAAGCTTTCTTT; CDR3: CAWSRQGNTEAFF
D: NA; J: TRBJ1-2; V: TRBV5-6; size: NA; DNA: TGTGCCAGCAGCTTTAGTAATCGCGTTAACTATGGCTACACCTTC; CDR3: CASSFSNRVNYGYTF
D: NA; J: TRBJ2-1; V: TRBV4-1; size: few; DNA: TGCGCCAGCAGCCAAGATCCGGCCCGGAGCTCCTACAATGAGCAGTTCTTC; CDR3: CASSQDPARSSYNEQFF
D: NA; J: TRBJ1-5; V: TRBV29-1; size: NA; DNA: TGCAGCGTACAGGCCGTGGGGGCCAATCAGCCCCAGCATTTT; CDR3: CSVQAVGANQPQHF
D: NA; J: TRBJ2-3; V: TRBV29-1; size: NA; DNA: TGCAGCGCCCTCGGAGCAAAAACTAGCACAGATACGCAGTATTTT; CDR3: CSALGAKTSTDTQYF
D: NA; J: TRBJ1-2; V: TRBV30; size: NA; DNA: TGTGCCTGGAACCGGGAGCAACAGGGCTACACCTTC; CDR3: CAWNREQQGYTF
D: TRBD2; J: TRBJ2-1; V: TRBV30; size: NA; DNA: TGTGCCTGGAGTACGGGACTACCTAATGAGCAGTTCTTC; CDR3: CAWSTGLPNEQFF
D: TRBD2; J: TRBJ2-3; V: TRBV18; size: few; DNA: TGTGCCAGCTCACCCGGACTAGCGGGCACAGATACGCAGTATTTT; CDR3: CASSPGLAGTDTQYF
D: NA; J: TRBJ1-2; V: TRBV30; size: NA; DNA: TGTGCCTGGAGTGGGACAGCCCTCCAAGCGGGCTACACCTTC; CDR3: CAWSGTALQAGYTF
D: NA; J: TRBJ2-3; V: TRBV9; size: NA; DNA: TGTGCCAGCAGCCCTAGGGGTCGGGCGGATACGCAGTATTTT; CDR3: CASSPRGRADTQYF
D: NA; J: TRBJ1-5; V: TRBV6-6; size: NA; DNA: TGTGCCAGCAAGAGGGGCAATCAGCCCCAGCATTTT; CDR3: CASKRGNQPQHF
D: NA; J: TRBJ2-3; V: TRBV29-1; size: NA; DNA: TGCAGCGTTGATGGGGGCCCTAGCACAGATACGCAGTATTTT; CDR3: CSVDGGPSTDTQYF
D: NA; J: TRBJ1-2; V: TRBV4-1; size: NA; DNA: TGCGCCAGCAGCCGGTCGGATCAAGCTAACTATGGCTACACCTTC; CDR3: CASSRSDQANYGYTF
D: TRBD1; J: TRBJ2-6; V: TRBV10-3; size: NA; DNA: TGTGCCATCAGTGCCCAGGGGGCTGCTGGGGCCAACGTCCTGACTTTC; CDR3: CAISAQGAAGANVLTF
D: NA; J: TRBJ1-5; V: TRBV4-3; size: NA; DNA: TGCGCCAGCAGCCAAGATGCACCTCCGGGCAATCAGCCCCAGCATTTT; CDR3: CASSQDAPPGNQPQHF
D: NA; J: TRBJ2-3; V: TRBV7-2; size: NA; DNA: TGTGCCAGCAGCTTAATCGCCACAGATACGCAGTATTTT; CDR3: CASSLIATDTQYF
D: NA; J: TRBJ1-1; V: TRBV29-1; size: NA; DNA: TGCAGCGTTCTCGTGCAGATGAACACTGAAGCTTTCTTT; CDR3: CSVLVQMNTEAFF
D: NA; J: TRBJ2-2; V: TRBV9; size: NA; DNA: TGTGCCAGCAGGGAACGGGAAGGCTACACCGGGGAGCTGTTTTTT; CDR3: CASREREGYTGELFF
D: NA; J: TRBJ1-4; V: TRBV29-1; size: NA; DNA: TGCAGCGCCGTGGACGGAACTAATGAAAAACTGTTTTTT; CDR3: CSAVDGTNEKLFF